The clone carrying this T cell receptor beta chain was seen a handful of times. Its antigen is as yet unknown. These data are taken from a study of cytomegalovirus exposure and HLA in healthy donors. Study-wide results and caveats: As a later analysis showed, a missense DCLRE1C variant was linked to trimming of TCR beta V- and J-genes. In the analysis, some V segments, TRBV6-2 and TRBV6-3 included, were excluded as indistinguishable. Earlier results showed most TCR beta V segments being productive about 87% or about 30% of the time.

The PCR used 60 Vbeta and 13 Jbeta primers. TCRdb keeps only in-frame clones here, not all; method: immunoSEQ multiplex PCR. The sample shows about 170,000 clones, roughly 85% of them seen only once. This CDR3 is 12 amino acids long. Germline V gene lookup returns CDR1 MNHNS and CDR2 SASEGT. V lost 5 bases and J 8 bases, leaving 10 bases between the germline ends. The TCR sequence derives from a male donor in good health and CMV-seronegative. Sequenced input: PBMCs. The chain couples TRBV6-1 to TRBJ2-4, with D possibly matching TRBD2 (7 bases). The CDR3 is CASSIGGDIQYF. CDR3 bases: TGTGCCAGCAGTATAGGGGGGGACATTCAGTACTTC.